The 5 T cell receptor beta chains below come from one sample, sequenced in a study of blood T cell repertoires in COVID-19. Generated by immunoSEQ multiplex PCR, the TCRdb table keeps only in-frame clones and is missing some. Among about 250,000 clones listed, 75% to 90% were seen once. Source material: PBMCs or T cells enriched from blood (not recorded which). The origin of the receptors is a woman between 18 and 29 years old who had recovered from COVID-19.

The chain combines TRBV28 with TRBJ1-2, with D perhaps matching TRBD1 (6 bases). Germline CDR1 MDHEN, CDR2 SYDVKM. Trimming left V 0 bases short and J 0 bases short, with 11 bases between. This CDR3 contains 16 residues. CDR3 sequence: CASSLWAGAANYGYTF. CDR3 nucleotide sequence: TGTGCCAGCAGTTTATGGGCAGGGGCAGCTAACTATGGCTACACCTTC.

The chain employs TRBV14 and TRBJ2-2; D call uncertain. The V end was cut by 5 bases, the J end by 7 bases, with 14 bases between. The V gene's germline CDR1 is SGHDN and CDR2 FVKESK. This CDR3 has 14 amino acids. CDR3 in DNA: TGTGCCAGCAGCTCGCAGGTTCAATTCGGGGAGCTGTTTTTT. Translating gives CASSSQVQFGELFF. The full variable domain, with the rest looked up from reference TRBV14 and TRBJ2-2, is EAGVTQFPSHSVIEKGQTVTLRCDPISGHDNLYWYRRVMGKEIKFLLHFVKESKQDESGMPNNRFLAERTGGTYSTLKVQPAELEDSGVYFCASSSQVQFGELFFGEGSRLTVL.

As regards this clone: Other DNA sequences in this specimen translate into the identical CDR3. V gene TRBV5-1 combines with J gene TRBJ1-3; 7 bases fit TRBD1. Germline V gene data show CDR1 as SGHRS and CDR2 as YFSETQ. The J segment lost 1 base and the V segment lost 4 bases, leaving 5 bases of the junction unmatched. CDR3 length: 15 amino acids. Here the CDR3 DNA reads TGCGCCAGCAGCCGGGACAGCTCTTCTGGAAACACCATATATTTT. Its translation is CASSRDSSSGNTIYF.

The V call is TRBV7-8, the J call TRBJ2-3; no clear D gene. Trimming stripped 1 base from V and 2 bases from J, with 10 bases between. CDR1 and CDR2 (germline): SGHVS, FQNEAQ. This CDR3 spans 15 amino acids. CDR3 residues: CASSLESRTTDTQYF. CDR3 sequence (DNA): TGTGCCAGCAGCTTAGAAAGCCGAACCACAGATACGCAGTATTTT.

This chain connects TRBV25-1 to TRBJ1-2; 9 bases align to TRBD1. V lost 10 bases, J lost 5 bases, and 11 bases stayed unmatched. CDR1 is MGHDK and CDR2 is SYGVNS in the germline V gene. This CDR3 has 14 residues. CDR3 in DNA: TGTGCCACCTCACAGGGGGCCCTACTTTATGGCTACACCTTC. Protein: CATSQGALLYGYTF.